The sequence of this T cell receptor beta chain was determined in a study of blood T cell repertoires in COVID-19. As for the study in general: Samples of COVID-19 (acute and convalescent) were obtained from the United States, Italy and Spain.

TCRdb keeps only in-frame clones here, not all; method: immunoSEQ multiplex PCR. The data hold approximately 230,000 clones, with about 79% observed a single time. V lost 0 bases, J lost 12 bases, and 15 bases lay in between. This CDR3 has 14 amino acids. CDR1 SGHNT and CDR2 YENEEA come from the germline V gene. The source material was peripheral blood. The TCR comes from a man older than 75 with acute or convalescent COVID-19. The chain links TRBV11-3 to TRBJ2-1; D may be TRBD2 (5 bases). The CDR3 sequence is CASSLEGLGNRQFF. The CDR3 coding sequence is TGTGCCAGCAGCTTAGAAGGTCTCGGGAACAGGCAGTTCTTC.